One sample yielded the 30 T cell receptor beta chains listed below, sequenced in a study of monozygotic twins with inflammatory bowel disease. Using the 5' RACE reads, TCRdb records one entry per CDR3 protein without DNA. Its table lists about 210,000 distinct CDR3 sequences. Sequencing was done on a sample of blood. All receptors derive from a human donor with ulcerative colitis or Crohn's disease, or a healthy co-twin of an affected twin (not recorded which).

J is TRBJ1-3 and V is TRBV7-2. The CDR3 is made up of 13 amino acids. From germline, CDR1 is SGHTA and CDR2 FQGNSA. This CDR3 reads CASSTRGSNTIYF.

The chain uses TRBV5-1 and TRBJ2-1; TCRdb's assignment of TRBD2 cannot be checked, as there is no DNA. The CDR3 length is 16 residues. Germline CDR1 reads SGHRS; CDR2 reads YFSETQ. CDR3 in amino acids: CASSPPGTSVYNEQFF.

J is TRBJ1-1 and V is TRBV6-1; TCRdb proposes TRBD1, but this gene call is untestable without DNA. Germline assignment: CDR1 MNHNS and CDR2 SASEGT. The CDR3 is made up of 14 amino acids. This CDR3 is CASRGGGSGTEAFF.

The rearrangement uses TRBV29-1 and TRBJ2-7; TCRdb names TRBD1, which stays unverified in the absence of DNA. Germline lookup yields CDR1 SQVTM and CDR2 ANQGSEA. The CDR3 is made up of 12 amino acids. CDR3 sequence: CSVETTAYEQYF.

The chain carries TRBV5-6 and TRBJ1-1. This CDR3 spans 13 amino acids. Germline values: CDR1 SGHDT, CDR2 YYEEEE. The CDR3: CASSFEVNTEAFF.

The V and J genes are TRBV12-3 or TRBV12-4 and TRBJ2-7; TCRdb proposes TRBD2, but this gene call is untestable without DNA. The CDR3 length is 12 residues. The CDR3 is CASSLSPDEQYF.

V gene TRBV9 combines with J gene TRBJ2-3; TCRdb designates TRBD1, a call that cannot be tested without DNA. Germline-derived CDR1 and CDR2 are SGDLS and YYNGEE. CDR3 length: 19 residues. The CDR3 protein is CASSPRLGQADPSTDTQYF.

The chain has TRBV6-5 and TRBJ2-5; no DNA is available, so the TRBD2 call from TCRdb remains unchecked. This CDR3 has 12 residues. Germline CDR1 MNHEY, CDR2 SVGAGI. The CDR3 sequence: CASSSLAGAQYF.

This chain uses TRBV5-1 with TRBJ2-2; TCRdb's D call, TRBD2, is unchecked because there is no DNA. The CDR3 spans 17 residues. CDR1 is SGHRS, CDR2 YFSETQ, per germline. CDR3 sequence: CASSPQGGTIKTGELFF.

The rearrangement links TRBV6-5 to TRBJ2-1; the D call of TRBD1 rests on TCRdb alone, since no DNA is present to check it. The CDR3 contains 16 residues. Germline V gene lookup returns CDR1 MNHEY and CDR2 SVGAGI. This chain's CDR3 is CASSYPRTAGRNEQFF.

This sequence joins TRBV29-1 and TRBJ2-3; checking the TCRdb D call of TRBD1 is not possible without DNA. This CDR3 comprises 15 residues. Germline V gives CDR1 SQVTM, CDR2 ANQGSEA. CDR3 residues: CSVGSGRGKGDTQYF.

The genes are TRBV5-1 and TRBJ1-1; TCRdb outputs TRBD1, but without DNA this stays unchecked. The CDR3 consists of 14 residues. Germline CDR1 and CDR2: SGHRS and YFSETQ. The CDR3 loop reads CASSTDTGFGGAFF.

The rearrangement uses TRBV20-1 and TRBJ2-1. The germline CDR1 and CDR2 sequences are DFQATT and SNEGSKA (reference sequence). The CDR3 spans 14 residues. The CDR3 loop is CSARGAGAYNEQFF.

The chain uses TRBV5-6 and TRBJ2-5. The germline gives CDR1 SGHDT, CDR2 YYEEEE. The CDR3 is 11 amino acids. The CDR3 protein is CASSFHETQYF.

The V call is TRBV7-2, the J call TRBJ2-5; TCRdb gives TRBD2 as the D gene, but with no DNA this cannot be confirmed. CDR1 is SGHTA and CDR2 is FQGNSA in the germline V gene. The CDR3 has 15 residues. The CDR3 reads CASSFVAGGKETQYF.

V and J are TRBV6-2 or TRBV6-3 and TRBJ2-1; TCRdb indicates TRBD2, and absent DNA this call remains unverified. CDR3 size: 15 residues. Germline V gene data show CDR1 as MNHEY and CDR2 as SVGEGT. The CDR3 loop reads CASSYSASGSYEQFF.

This chain joins TRBV6-1 and TRBJ1-2; with no DNA, the TCRdb D assignment of TRBD1 cannot be verified. Germline CDR1 reads MNHNS; CDR2 reads SASEGT. The CDR3 covers 16 residues. CDR3: CASSETGLGQGVRYTF.

The chain is built from TRBV7-8 and TRBJ1-2. The length of the CDR3 is 16 residues. The germline CDR1 and CDR2 sequences are SGHVS and FQNEAQ. The CDR3 region is CASSPLRRLFNYGYTF.

This chain connects TRBV7-3 to TRBJ2-5; the TRBD1 assignment by TCRdb is unverifiable without DNA. The CDR3 is 14 residues long. Germline CDR1 is SGHTA and CDR2 is FQGTGA. CDR3 sequence reads: CASSLNAGEETQYF.

The CDR3 sequence is CASSLGGRDMYGYTF. The rearrangement links TRBV5-6 to TRBJ1-2; TCRdb names TRBD1, which stays unverified in the absence of DNA. Germline V gene lookup returns CDR1 SGHDT and CDR2 YYEEEE. There are 15 residues in the CDR3.

The chain uses TRBV10-3 and TRBJ2-5. Germline V lookup: CDR1 ENHRY, CDR2 SYGVKD. CDR3 length: 14 residues. This CDR3 reads CAISDFTGQETQYF.

V is TRBV6-6 and J is TRBJ2-7; TCRdb selects TRBD1, and the lack of DNA leaves this call unchecked. The CDR3 contains 13 residues. Germline lookup yields CDR1 MNHNY and CDR2 SVGAGI (reference sequence). The CDR3 loop is CATMTGTDYEQYF.

The chain is built from TRBV12-3 or TRBV12-4 and TRBJ1-4; the D call of TRBD1 rests on TCRdb alone, since no DNA is present to check it. There are 16 residues in the CDR3. The CDR3 reads CASSLSGARTNEKLFF.

V usage is TRBV30 and J usage is TRBJ2-1. Germline CDR1 reads GTSNPN; CDR2 reads SVGIG (reference sequence). The CDR3 is made up of 14 amino acids. The CDR3 protein is CAWSEVIIYNEQFF.

V is TRBV12-3 or TRBV12-4 and J is TRBJ1-2; as DNA is missing, the TRBD1 call by TCRdb cannot be tested. The CDR3 has 14 residues. CDR3 sequence reads: CASTSDSPNYGYTF.

This rearrangement joins TRBV7-9 to TRBJ1-2. Germline assignment: CDR1 SEHNR and CDR2 FQNEAQ (reference sequence). The CDR3 extends over 14 amino acids. CDR3 sequence reads: CASSLRDGEYGYTF.

The rearrangement links TRBV27 to TRBJ1-4; without DNA, the TCRdb call of TRBD1 cannot be checked. The CDR3 sequence is 17 residues long. The germline V gene encodes CDR1 MNHEY and CDR2 SMNVEV (reference sequence). CDR3 amino acids: CASSSGTGGAFREKLFF.

CDR3 region: CASSYSAGDATDTQYF. The chain links TRBV6-2 or TRBV6-3 to TRBJ2-3; there is no DNA to check the TCRdb D call of TRBD1. Germline CDR1 reads MNHEY; CDR2 reads SVGEGT. This CDR3 spans 16 amino acids.

The chain couples TRBV7-2 to TRBJ1-5; with no DNA, the TCRdb D assignment of TRBD1 cannot be verified. CDR3 length equals 14 residues. Germline CDR1 is SGHTA and CDR2 is FQGNSA. The CDR3 loop reads CASSLGGMGQPQHF. Complete variable domain (other parts from reference TRBV7-2 and TRBJ1-5): GAGVSQSPSNKVTEKGKDVELRCDPISGHTALYWYRQSLGQGLEFLIYFQGNSAPDKSGLPSDRFSAERTGGSVSTLTIQRTQQEDSAVYLCASSLGGMGQPQHFGDGTRLSIL.

This chain uses TRBV4-1 with TRBJ2-5; absent DNA, TCRdb's TRBD2 call cannot be checked. CDR3 length: 13 amino acids. Germline CDR1 reads MGHRA; CDR2 reads YSYEKL. CDR3 region: CASSGDFQETQYF.